This is a list of T cell receptor beta chains from one sample in a study of CD8 T cells in ankylosing spondylitis. TCRdb ran MiXCR on the 5' RACE reads and lists one entry per CDR3 protein. The sample records 750,000 to 850,000 distinct CDR3 sequences, over 9.5% being singletons. Sample: blood, either unsorted or a sorted T cell fraction (not recorded which). Receptors originate from a male donor with ankylosing spondylitis. CDR3s leave out the opening cysteine and the closing phenylalanine or tryptophan. The order of the fields is CDR3 protein, clone size, V gene, J gene. Size is omitted from some rows. Given values are once, few, many or a class for expanded clones.

CDR3 protein: ASSPPGQEEQF
clone size: few
V gene: TRBV18
J gene: TRBJ2-1

CDR3 protein: ASSLFQGGGNQPQH
clone size: -
V gene: TRBV28
J gene: TRBJ1-5

CDR3 protein: SSSQVGGVQETQY
clone size: -
V gene: TRBV4-3
J gene: TRBJ2-5

CDR3 protein: ASSVYPGPRNSGANVLT
clone size: -
V gene: TRBV4-2
J gene: TRBJ2-6

CDR3 protein: ASSLIYPPDTQY
clone size: -
V gene: TRBV5-1
J gene: TRBJ2-3

CDR3 protein: ASSNIGTGEGQAF
clone size: few
V gene: TRBV5-1
J gene: TRBJ1-1

CDR3 protein: ASTIEGQGEKLF
clone size: -
V gene: TRBV7-8
J gene: TRBJ1-4

CDR3 protein: SAEGYRSYNEQF
clone size: -
V gene: TRBV20-1
J gene: TRBJ2-1

CDR3 protein: ATSRQEREEAEMF
clone size: few
V gene: TRBV7-2
J gene: TRBJ2-1

CDR3 protein: ASRPRTVNTEAF
clone size: few
V gene: TRBV27
J gene: TRBJ1-1

CDR3 protein: ASSMGLAENTGELF
clone size: few
V gene: TRBV5-1
J gene: TRBJ2-2

CDR3 protein: SIISGANVLT
clone size: many
V gene: TRBV29-1
J gene: TRBJ2-6

CDR3 protein: ASARQSGYEQY
clone size: few
V gene: TRBV4-3
J gene: TRBJ2-7

CDR3 protein: ATSRSSASYEQY
clone size: -
V gene: TRBV5-1
J gene: TRBJ2-7

CDR3 protein: RPLEGFTEAF
clone size: -
V gene: TRBV20-1
J gene: TRBJ1-1

CDR3 protein: ASSGHLNTGELF
clone size: -
V gene: TRBV10-1
J gene: TRBJ2-2

CDR3 protein: SVAPLSGGKYEQY
clone size: many
V gene: TRBV29-1
J gene: TRBJ2-7

CDR3 protein: ASSYTGTRGDTQY
clone size: few
V gene: TRBV6-2/TRBV6-3
J gene: TRBJ2-3

CDR3 protein: ASKIGQGPGELF
clone size: -
V gene: TRBV6-1
J gene: TRBJ2-2

CDR3 protein: ASSRVAGGWNEQF
clone size: few
V gene: TRBV19
J gene: TRBJ2-1

CDR3 protein: ASSQGSTSFQETQY
clone size: many
V gene: TRBV4-2
J gene: TRBJ2-5

CDR3 protein: ASSGGGGYEQY
clone size: -
V gene: TRBV6-6
J gene: TRBJ2-7

CDR3 protein: ASSLEVTTSYEQY
clone size: -
V gene: TRBV11-2
J gene: TRBJ2-7

CDR3 protein: SATGLAEGRPVTGELF
clone size: -
V gene: TRBV20-1
J gene: TRBJ2-2

CDR3 protein: ATSRDPRAVDTEAF
clone size: -
V gene: TRBV15
J gene: TRBJ1-1

CDR3 protein: ATSDTRGLAVNEQF
clone size: many
V gene: TRBV24-1
J gene: TRBJ2-1

CDR3 protein: ATTGRLAGLFF
clone size: -
V gene: TRBV6-2/TRBV6-3
J gene: TRBJ2-1

CDR3 protein: ASSARLRGLRDTQY
clone size: few
V gene: TRBV7-2
J gene: TRBJ2-3

CDR3 protein: ASSPGTPVIGELF
clone size: -
V gene: TRBV7-7
J gene: TRBJ2-2

CDR3 protein: ASRWEGSYEQY
clone size: many
V gene: TRBV5-6
J gene: TRBJ2-7

CDR3 protein: SADGPYGYT
clone size: many
V gene: TRBV20-1
J gene: TRBJ1-2

CDR3 protein: ASRAIFGKTQY
clone size: few
V gene: TRBV7-2
J gene: TRBJ2-5

CDR3 protein: ASSLSGPTYTDTQY
clone size: few
V gene: TRBV27
J gene: TRBJ2-3

CDR3 protein: ASSPGQGFLYEQY
clone size: few
V gene: TRBV6-1
J gene: TRBJ2-7

CDR3 protein: SASPGFSGNTIY
clone size: few
V gene: TRBV20-1
J gene: TRBJ1-3

CDR3 protein: SARTPSGNTDTQY
clone size: -
V gene: TRBV20-1
J gene: TRBJ2-3

CDR3 protein: ASSWGDSQNTEAF
clone size: few
V gene: TRBV5-1
J gene: TRBJ1-1

CDR3 protein: SARTGLIGELF
clone size: few
V gene: TRBV20-1
J gene: TRBJ2-2

CDR3 protein: ASSSRPLDNEKLF
clone size: few
V gene: TRBV7-2
J gene: TRBJ1-4

CDR3 protein: ASTSGQSYEQY
clone size: few
V gene: TRBV6-2/TRBV6-3
J gene: TRBJ2-7

CDR3 protein: ASSEEGGLEAF
clone size: -
V gene: TRBV2
J gene: TRBJ1-1

CDR3 protein: ASSTGDSPFSSGANVLT
clone size: many
V gene: TRBV5-1
J gene: TRBJ2-6

CDR3 protein: ASRRQLNEKLF
clone size: few
V gene: TRBV11-2
J gene: TRBJ1-4